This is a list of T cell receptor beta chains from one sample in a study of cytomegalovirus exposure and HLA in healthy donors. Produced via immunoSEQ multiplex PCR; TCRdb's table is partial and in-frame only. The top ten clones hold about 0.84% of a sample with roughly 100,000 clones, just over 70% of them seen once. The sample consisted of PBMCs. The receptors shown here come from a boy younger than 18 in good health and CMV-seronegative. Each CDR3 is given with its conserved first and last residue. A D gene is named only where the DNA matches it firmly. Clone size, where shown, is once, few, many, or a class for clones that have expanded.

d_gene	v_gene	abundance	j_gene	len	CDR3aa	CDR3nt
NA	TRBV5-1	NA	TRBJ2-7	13	CASSPNLPYEQYF	TGCGCCAGCAGCCCTAACCTACCCTACGAGCAGTACTTC
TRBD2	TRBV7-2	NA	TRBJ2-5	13	CASSRGVQETQYF	TGTGCCAGCAGCCGGGGGGTCCAAGAGACCCAGTACTTC
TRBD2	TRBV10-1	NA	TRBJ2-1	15	CASSARTSGRGEQFF	TGCGCCAGCAGTGCGAGGACTAGCGGGAGAGGTGAGCAGTTCTTC
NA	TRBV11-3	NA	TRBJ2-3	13	CASSLAVTDTQYF	TGTGCCAGCAGCTTAGCAGTTACAGATACGCAGTATTTT
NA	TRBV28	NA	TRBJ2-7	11	CASSLGAEQYF	TGTGCCAGCAGTTTAGGGGCCGAGCAGTACTTC
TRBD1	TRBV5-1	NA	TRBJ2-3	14	CASGIDRGTDTQYF	TGCGCCAGCGGAATCGACAGGGGAACAGATACGCAGTATTTT
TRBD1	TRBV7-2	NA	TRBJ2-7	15	CASSLGQGTSYEQYF	TGTGCCAGCAGCTTAGGACAGGGGACGTCCTACGAGCAGTACTTC
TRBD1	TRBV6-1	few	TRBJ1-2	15	CASSGGQGTNYGYTF	TGTGCCAGCAGTGGAGGACAGGGGACTAACTATGGCTACACCTTC
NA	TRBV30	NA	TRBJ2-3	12	CAWSVQVDTQYF	TGTGCCTGGAGTGTACAGGTAGATACGCAGTATTTT
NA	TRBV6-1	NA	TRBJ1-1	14	CASSLGLWLTEAFF	TGTGCCAGCAGCCTAGGACTCTGGCTCACTGAAGCTTTCTTT
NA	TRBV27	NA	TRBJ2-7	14	CASSLGDRYYEQYF	TGTGCCAGCAGTTTAGGTGACAGATACTACGAGCAGTACTTC
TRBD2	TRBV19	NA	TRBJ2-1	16	CASSMWVAGGKGEQFF	TGTGCCAGTAGTATGTGGGTAGCGGGAGGGAAGGGTGAGCAGTTCTTC
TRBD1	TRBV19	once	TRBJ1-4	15	CASSTLGQGNEKLFF	TGTGCCAGTAGTACCCTGGGACAGGGTAATGAAAAACTGTTTTTT
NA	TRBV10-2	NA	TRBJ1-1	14	CASSESRENTEAFF	TGCGCCAGCAGTGAGTCCCGGGAGAACACTGAAGCTTTCTTT
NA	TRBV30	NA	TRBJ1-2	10	CACWGLVYTF	TGTGCCTGTTGGGGGCTTGTCTACACCTTC
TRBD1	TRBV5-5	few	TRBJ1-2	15	CASSFSQGSNYGYTF	TGTGCCAGCAGCTTTTCACAGGGGTCTAACTATGGCTACACCTTC
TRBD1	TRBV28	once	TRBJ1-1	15	CASSLRTGRFAEAFF	TGTGCCAGCAGTTTAAGGACAGGGCGTTTCGCTGAAGCTTTCTTT
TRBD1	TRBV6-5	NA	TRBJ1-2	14	CASSRGQSGYGYTF	TGTGCCAGCAGTAGGGGACAGTCGGGCTATGGCTACACCTTC
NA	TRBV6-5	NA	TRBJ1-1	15	CASSYSIWTDQQAFF	TGTGCCAGCAGTTACTCGATTTGGACAGACCAACAAGCTTTCTTT
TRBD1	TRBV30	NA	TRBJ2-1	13	CAWSGTGKGEQFF	TGTGCCTGGAGTGGGACAGGGAAAGGTGAGCAGTTCTTC
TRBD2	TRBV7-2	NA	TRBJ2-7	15	CASSLAASGNYEQYF	TGTGCCAGCAGCTTAGCTGCTAGCGGGAACTACGAGCAGTACTTC
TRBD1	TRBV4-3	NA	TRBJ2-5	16	CASSQAWDRGGETQYF	TGCGCCAGCAGCCAAGCGTGGGACAGGGGAGGCGAGACCCAGTACTTC